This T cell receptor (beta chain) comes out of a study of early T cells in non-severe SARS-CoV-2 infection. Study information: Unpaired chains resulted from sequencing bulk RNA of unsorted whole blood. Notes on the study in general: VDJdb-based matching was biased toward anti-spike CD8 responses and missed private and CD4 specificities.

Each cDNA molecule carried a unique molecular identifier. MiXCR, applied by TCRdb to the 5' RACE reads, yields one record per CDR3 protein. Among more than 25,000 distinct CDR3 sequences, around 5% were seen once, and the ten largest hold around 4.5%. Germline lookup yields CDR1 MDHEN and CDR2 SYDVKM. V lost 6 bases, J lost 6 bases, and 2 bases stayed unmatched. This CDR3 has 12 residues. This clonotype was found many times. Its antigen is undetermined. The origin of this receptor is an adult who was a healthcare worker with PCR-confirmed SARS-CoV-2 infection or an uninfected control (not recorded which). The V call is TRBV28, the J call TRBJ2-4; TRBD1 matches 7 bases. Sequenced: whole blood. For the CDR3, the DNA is TGTGCCAGCAGGGGGACAGCAAACATTCAGTACTTC. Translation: CASRGTANIQYF.